This T cell receptor beta chain was obtained from a study of blood T cell repertoires in COVID-19. Study overall: The United States, Italy and Spain were the sources of the acute and convalescent COVID-19 samples.

The CDR3 is 16 residues long. Germline loops: CDR1 LGHDT, CDR2 YNNKEL (reference sequence). With V trimmed by 3 bases and J by 6 bases, 8 bases remained unmatched. Sequenced by immunoSEQ multiplex PCR; TCRdb stores in-frame clones only, minus some. The sample contains roughly 38,000 clones, roughly nine tenths of which appear only once. The material sequenced was peripheral blood. The chain combines TRBV3-1 (or the pseudogene TRBV3-2) with TRBJ2-2; 9 nucleotides line up with TRBD2. This TCR came from a man between 65 and 85 years old with acute or convalescent COVID-19. The CDR3 nucleotides read TGTGCCAGCAGCCAGTTCTTAGCGGGAGATGCCGGGGAGCTGTTTTTT. This sequence encodes CASSQFLAGDAGELFF.